These 18 T cell receptor beta chains share one sample of origin, sequenced in a study of CD8+CD57+ T cells in acquired aplastic anemia (dated by TCRdb to the late 2010s). The run used an Illumina HiSeq 2000. Genomic DNA was used as template for profiling of TCR beta VDJ combinations and CDR3 sequences. TCRdb cleaned the public reads at Q25 with fastp, built clones with MiXCR and kept in-frame beta chains. Rows are combined by CDR3 protein, so each entry shows the most common genes and DNA. Recorded for this sample are 200,000 to 250,000 distinct CDR3 sequences; roughly 35% of them occurred a single time. 0.95% to 1.3% of the sample lies in the top ten. The sample taken for sequencing was sorted CD4+, CD8+, or CD8+CD57+ T cells (not recorded which) from PBMCs. The receptors derive from a human donor in good health, serving as a control.

This clonotype was seen repeatedly, ten times or more. CDR3: CSAGTATNEKLFF. In DNA, the CDR3 is TGCAGTGCTGGGACCGCAACTAATGAAAAACTGTTTTTT. The rearrangement uses TRBV20-1 and TRBJ1-4; D might be TRBD1 (5 bases). Germline V CDR1 and CDR2: DFQATT, SNEGSKA (reference sequence). The CDR3 extends over 13 amino acids. Trimming cost V 5 bases and J 0 bases, with 7 bases left between them.

This clonotype was observed a few times. This chain joins TRBV12-5 and TRBJ1-2, with D uncertain. V lost 1 base, J lost 3 bases, and 9 bases lay in between. The CDR3 has 14 amino acids. CDR1 LGHNT and CDR2 FRNRAP come from the germline V gene. In DNA, the CDR3 is TGTGCTAGTGGTTTGGCCGGGGTTGACTATGGCTACACCTTC. Protein sequence: CASGLAGVDYGYTF.

This clonotype was seen many times. The DNA for the CDR3 is TGCGCCAGATCCTCTCCGACTAGCACAGATACGCAGTATTTT. This sequence encodes CARSSPTSTDTQYF. V is TRBV10-2 and J is TRBJ2-3; D gene unclear. Trimming left V 9 bases short and J 0 bases short, with 13 bases between. Germline CDR1 WSHSY, CDR2 SAAADI. The CDR3 is 14 amino acids.

Worth noting for this clonotype: This may be a read error, as it is one base from a much larger clone. V and J are TRBV3-1 and TRBJ1-1, with D unresolved. CDR3 length: 14 residues. The V gene's germline CDR1 is LGHDT and CDR2 YNNKEL (reference sequence). The CDR3 DNA reads TGTTCCAGCAGCTCGATGATGGACGACACTGAAGCTTTCTTT. Protein sequence: CSSSSMMDDTEAFF.

The chain joins TRBV24-1 to TRBJ2-5; TRBD1 or TRBD2 may be the D gene (6 bases each). The CDR3 is 14 amino acids. Germline V lookup: CDR1 KGHDR, CDR2 SFDVKD. V was shortened by 7 bases and J by 2 bases, with 13 bases between the two germline ends. The CDR3 nucleotides are TGTGCCACCAGCGGGGGCCAGGGGCAAGAGACCCAGTACTTC. Amino acid sequence: CATSGGQGQETQYF.

This clonotype has ten or more counts. The rearrangement joins TRBV20-1 to TRBJ1-2, with 7 nucleotides matching TRBD1. Germline-derived CDR1 and CDR2 are DFQATT and SNEGSKA (reference sequence). With V trimmed by 4 bases and J by 2 bases, 7 bases remained unmatched. The CDR3 has 14 amino acids. For the CDR3, the DNA is TGCAGTGCTACAAGAGACAGGGCAAACTATGGCTACACCTTC. Residues: CSATRDRANYGYTF.

The J gene is TRBJ1-2, the V gene TRBV29-1; no firm D call. Per the germline V gene, CDR1 is SQVTM and CDR2 is ANQGSEA. V lost 1 base and J lost 1, with 13 bases in between. The CDR3 loop spans 15 amino acids. CDR3: CSVEVPGEINYGYTF. In DNA, the CDR3 is TGCAGCGTTGAAGTGCCCGGAGAGATTAACTATGGCTACACCTTC.

V gene TRBV11-1 combines with J gene TRBJ2-7, with 7 bases aligning to TRBD1. The germline gives CDR1 SGHAT, CDR2 FQDESV (reference sequence). This CDR3 has 14 amino acids. The V segment lost 0 bases and the J segment 5 bases; nucleotides outside the gene matches: 4. Here the CDR3 DNA reads TGTGCCAGCAGCTTAGCGACAGGGTCCCACGAGCAGTACTTC. This sequence encodes CASSLATGSHEQYF.

This clonotype was detected many times. The chain couples TRBV10-2 to TRBJ1-2, with D uncertain. The V gene's germline CDR1 is WSHSY and CDR2 SAAADI. The CDR3 length is 14 residues. V was shortened by 4 bases and J by 4 bases, with 13 bases between the two germline ends. CDR3 nucleotide sequence: TGCGCCAGCAGTGTTTTGGGTACGGGCTATGGCTACACCTTC. Residues: CASSVLGTGYGYTF.

This clonotype has only one observation. DNA for the CDR3: TGTGCCAGTAGTTCCCCCGGCGGCTTAGGCTACACCTTC. It encodes CASSSPGGLGYTF. The rearrangement links TRBV19 to TRBJ1-2; D remains ambiguous. The CDR3 consists of 13 residues. The ends were cut back, 5 bases at V and 8 bases at J, with 15 bases in the middle. Germline-derived CDR1 and CDR2 are LNHDA and SQIVND (reference sequence).

This clonotype has at least ten counts. The J gene is TRBJ1-2, the V gene TRBV6-1; possible D gene TRBD1, 5 bases. V lost 1 base and J 2 bases, leaving 14 bases between the germline ends. Germline lookup yields CDR1 MNHNS and CDR2 SASEGT. CDR3 length equals 16 residues. In nucleotides, the CDR3 is TGTGCCAGCAGTGAAGTTTCGAGACAGCTAAACTATGGCTACACCTTC. Translation gives CASSEVSRQLNYGYTF.

This clonotype showed up just once. This sequence may be a read error, since a much larger clone differs from it by one base. This chain joins TRBV19 and TRBJ1-2; no definite D call. The CDR3 is 16 residues long. The germline V gene encodes CDR1 LNHDA and CDR2 SQIVND (reference sequence). V dropped 1 base and J dropped 3 bases, with 15 bases sitting between them. CDR3 amino acids: CASSIGSSGYYYGYTF. CDR3 DNA sequence: TGTGCCAGTAGTATAGGATCATCGGGGTACTACTATGGCTACACCTTC.

The table lists this clonotype with many counts. This rearrangement joins TRBV12-3 or TRBV12-4 to TRBJ1-1, with a possible D match to TRBD1 (6 bases). This CDR3 comprises 13 residues. Trimming shortened V by 10 bases and J by 0 bases, and 12 bases separated the two germline ends. The CDR3 coding sequence is TGTGCCACTATGGGACAACTGAACACTGAAGCTTTCTTT. Its translation is CATMGQLNTEAFF.

This clonotype occurred many times. The genes are TRBV20-1 and TRBJ2-7, with D possibly TRBD2 on 6 matching bases. V dropped 3 bases and J dropped 2 bases, with 17 bases sitting between them. Germline V gene lookup returns CDR1 DFQATT and CDR2 SNEGSKA (reference sequence). This CDR3 has 15 residues. The CDR3 is CSARDPGTVTYEQYF. The CDR3 region has the DNA TGCAGTGCTAGGGACCCCGGGACTGTGACCTACGAGCAGTACTTC.

This clonotype has a count of ten or more. The rearrangement uses TRBV4-1 and TRBJ1-1; D ambiguous. V lost 1 base and J lost 1, with 13 bases in between. CDR1 and CDR2 from the germline V gene are MGHRA and YSYEKL. The CDR3 extends over 16 amino acids. The CDR3 here is CASSQGVVRTNTEAFF. The DNA of the CDR3 is TGCGCCAGCAGCCAAGGAGTGGTCAGGACGAACACTGAAGCTTTCTTT.

J is TRBJ2-1 and V is TRBV20-1; 11 nucleotides align to TRBD2. Germline V CDR1 and CDR2: DFQATT, SNEGSKA (reference sequence). The CDR3 totals 14 residues. Unmatched junction bases numbered 5, after V lost 6 bases and J lost 4 bases. The CDR3 DNA reads TGCAGTGCGCTGGGGACTAGCGGATACAATGAGCAGTTCTTC. Its protein is CSALGTSGYNEQFF.

On this clonotype itself: It may be a read error: a sequence one base away is much more abundant. This chain joins TRBV7-9 and TRBJ1-2, with D unclear. Germline CDR1 and CDR2: SEHNR and FQNEAQ (reference sequence). The CDR3 is 12 amino acids. The V gene lost 6 bases and the J gene lost 5 bases, with 10 bases spanning the gap. The CDR3 DNA follows: TGTGCCAGCAGTGAATCAGAGTATGGCTACACCTTC. It is translated as CASSESEYGYTF.

The V call is TRBV6-5, the J call TRBJ2-5, with D perhaps matching TRBD2 (5 bases). The V end lost 2 bases, the J end lost 2 bases, and 15 bases lay between the germline ends. The germline V gene encodes CDR1 MNHEY and CDR2 SVGAGI. The CDR3 contains 16 residues. In DNA, the CDR3 is TGTGCCAGCAGTTACGAGGGATCTTGGGCTCAAGAGACCCAGTACTTC. Translation: CASSYEGSWAQETQYF.